In its sample, the clone carrying this T cell receptor beta chain was seen once. Original processing methods: Nucleated cell number was recorded as an estimate derived from reference gene primer amplification. Clones were read by immunoSEQ multiplex PCR, and TCRdb kept only the in-frame ones, dropping some. The V and J calls and clone size are taken from that table; D and trimming were inferred from the DNA. Of 90,000 to 100,000 clones listed, about 84% were seen once; the top ten hold approximately 11%. The source of the sample is a study of blood T cell repertoires in COVID-19. Study context: Samples came from the United States, Italy and Spain, spanning acute and convalescent COVID-19. From T cells, B-cell-depleted T cells, or PBMCs came the material, which was cDNA or gDNA.

This CDR3 comprises 13 residues. Losses at the gene ends were 2 bases for V and 6 bases for J; bases not matched to a gene: 1. Germline CDR1 and CDR2: KGHSH and LQKENI. The gene calls are TRBV18 and TRBJ1-2; 9 positions agree with TRBD1. The receptor comes from a woman aged 80 or older with acute or convalescent COVID-19. The sequencing sample was made of peripheral blood. The DNA for the CDR3 is TGTGCCAGCTCACCAGACAGGGGGGATGGCTACACCTTC. It specifies CASSPDRGDGYTF.